This TCR beta chain stems from a study of OX40 agonist ivuxolimab in advanced cancers. Study-level background: Patients got intravenous ivuxolimab at 0.01 to 10 mg/kg every 2 weeks. Earlier anti-PD-1, anti-PD-L1 or anti-CTLA-4 therapy was permitted; 30% to 45% had received some. Points from the study as a whole: CD8+ T cells were the subset that, on average, had more expanded clones than CD4+.

A word on this clone: The antigen remains unidentified. The sample contains more than one DNA sequence encoding this CDR3.

TCRdb's copy holds only in-frame clones and misses some; the assay was immunoSEQ multiplex PCR. The sample includes 70,000 or so clones, about 82% of them seen just once. CDR3 length equals 12 residues. Trimming took 2 bases from V and 6 from J, leaving 8 bases between them. The germline CDR1 and CDR2 sequences are KGHSH and LQKENI. Anyone with autoimmune disease history or systemic immunosuppression was excluded. The TCR sequence derives from an adult with an advanced solid tumor such as melanoma, head and neck, liver or kidney cancer. V usage is TRBV18 and J usage is TRBJ2-7; D is unclear. Sample: CD4+ or CD8+ T cells sorted from blood, taken in a trial of the OX40 agonist ivuxolimab. CDR3 sequence reads: CASSPRVGEQYF. In DNA, the CDR3 is TGTGCCAGCTCACCAAGAGTAGGCGAGCAGTACTTC.